The TCR beta chain described here comes from a study of T cells in Graves' hyperthyroidism and ophthalmopathy. At the level of the study: Pretreatment peripheral blood was obtained at initial diagnosis.

TCR beta CDR3 sequences were amplified from RNA transcripts. The HTBI primer set was used in a first-round RT-PCR of the TCR CDR3. Each CDR3 protein is one row after TCRdb ran MiXCR on the multiplex PCR reads. The table records over 450,000 distinct CDR3 sequences, roughly 15% of them present only once. Each ophthalmopathy patient scored at least 3 on the Clinical Activity Score and at least 4 on NOSPECS grade, with duration under 3 months. From 10 ml of fresh peripheral blood, PBMCs were isolated. Looked up from germline, CDR1 is GTSNPN and CDR2 is SVGIG (reference sequence). CDR3 length: 15 amino acids. V dropped 4 bases and J dropped 9 bases, with 19 bases sitting between them. This clonotype came up many times.

This sequence was found in a woman between 18 and 29 years old with Graves' ophthalmopathy. The sample taken for sequencing was blood. V and J are TRBV30 and TRBJ1-6, with D perhaps TRBD1 (6 bases). In DNA, the CDR3 is TGTGCCTGGACAACAAGGGGGACGATCGGTTCACCCCTCCACTTT. The encoded protein is CAWTTRGTIGSPLHF.